These T cell receptor beta chains were read from a single sample in a study of neoadjuvant anti-PD-1 for oral cavity cancer. The protocol was immunoSEQ multiplex PCR, while the TCRdb copy is restricted to in-frame clones and leaves out a portion. Of some 22,000 clones listed, 25% to 35% are singletons. The material sequenced was tumor tissue, taken after nivolumab (anti-PD-1) treatment. The origin of the receptors is a person between 40 and 80 years old with oral cavity squamous cell carcinoma. Both conserved end residues are trimmed from each CDR3. Rows give clone size only sometimes, using once, few, many, or a class for an expanded clone.

TRBJ1-5 13 NA TRBV5-4 ASSDGTGKGKPQH
TRBJ2-3 14 few TRBV5-1 ASSLWKAGDSDTQY
TRBJ2-1 11 NA TRBV7-3 ASSPPPSVEQF
TRBJ1-2 14 NA TRBV18 ASSPPDWGTTYGYT
TRBJ2-7 12 NA TRBV21-1 ASRPDEGPYEQY
TRBJ2-3 12 few TRBV29-1 SVQTGPSTDTQY
TRBJ2-5 15 NA TRBV13 ASSSRGETSGVKTQY
TRBJ1-2 13 few TRBV19 ASSSPATRVAGYT
TRBJ1-1 11 NA TRBV7-8 ASSLDHNTEAF
TRBJ1-2 13 few TRBV5-1 ASSLWAGEGGGYT
TRBJ1-1 10 NA TRBV30 AWRGTGGRAF
TRBJ1-4 14 NA TRBV7-3 ASSFFHRVRKEKLF
TRBJ2-4 14 few TRBV15 ATSRDPGPRVNIQY
TRBJ2-2 14 many TRBV5-5 ASSNRDGGYTGELF
TRBJ1-2 12 NA TRBV5-1 ASSTQGQDYGYT
TRBJ2-1 10 NA TRBV6-6 ASRSGRNEQF
TRBJ2-2 9 NA TRBV6-8 ASYAVGELF
TRBJ1-6 11 NA TRBV27 ASSLTGLSPLH
TRBJ2-1 14 many TRBV7-3 ASSLRGTGGRNEQF
TRBJ1-5 16 medium-sized TRBV4-1 ASSQELGGGFGNQPQH
TRBJ2-5 13 few TRBV7-8 ASSSNRGGGETQY
TRBJ2-1 11 few TRBV28 ASRLVSYNEQF
TRBJ1-1 13 NA TRBV7-6 ASSLREGMNTEAF
TRBJ2-7 10 NA TRBV27 ASRGRAYEQY
TRBJ2-3 16 NA TRBV7-6 ASSLEQGLAGGRDTQY
TRBJ2-1 14 NA TRBV4-2 ASSLAVGSSYNEQF
TRBJ2-3 14 NA TRBV18 ASSPPTGYEADTQY
TRBJ2-3 11 few TRBV18 ASSSVRTDTQY
TRBJ1-2 10 NA TRBV5-1 APRRTHYGYT
TRBJ1-5 14 NA TRBV7-9 ASSLGEGTVQGPQH
TRBJ1-2 11 few TRBV7-9 ASIDSGGDGYT
TRBJ2-1 13 once TRBV27 ASSPLGSSYNEQF
TRBJ1-1 12 NA TRBV7-9 ASSLNTLYTEAF
TRBJ1-2 13 few TRBV4-1 ASSQEIGSDYGYT
TRBJ2-7 13 NA TRBV11-2 ASSLAGGQAYEQY
TRBJ1-1 17 NA TRBV4-2 ASSQDQSFGGAENTEAF
TRBJ2-1 12 few TRBV7-9 ASSVTLRGNEQF
TRBJ1-1 10 few TRBV5-6 ASSLGSIEAF
TRBJ2-3 12 NA TRBV5-1 ASSGGLSTDTQY
TRBJ2-3 13 few TRBV4-1 ASSFRASTADTQY
TRBJ2-5 13 few TRBV19 ASSPDSGLQETQY
TRBJ1-1 13 NA TRBV19 ASTTRGGRNTEAF
TRBJ2-3 12 NA TRBV6-1 ASTIRSAADTQY
TRBJ1-5 12 few TRBV16 ASSRNRGEQPQH
TRBJ1-1 12 few TRBV5-1 ASSPQGASTEAF